This TCR beta chain appears in the sequencing data of a study of regulatory T cells in long-lasting Graves disease. General study results and limits: Persistent Graves' patients showed less TCR diversity than newly diagnosed ones.

CDR3 length equals 14 residues. The V gene lost 5 bases and the J gene lost 8 bases, with 18 bases spanning the gap. CDR1 is DFQATT, CDR2 SNEGSKA, per germline (reference sequence). Note on this clonotype: Its antigen remains unknown.

Time point reported: persistent/refractory GD, antithyroid drugs over 5 years with positive TRAb. RNA from PBMCs was the source of the TCR library. To make TCR beta libraries, researchers used iRepertoire HTBI primers and Arm-PCR of CDR3 regions. TCRdb independently ran MiXCR on the multiplex PCR reads; one entry per CDR3 protein. The sample lists roughly 300,000 distinct CDR3 sequences, roughly a fifth occurring once. Sequencing used peripheral blood mononuclear cells (PBMCs), obtained when the disease was refractory, from a patient treated with antithyroid drugs. The sequence derives from a female donor with Graves disease. The V and J genes are TRBV20-1 and TRBJ1-4; D may be TRBD1 (5 bases). DNA for the CDR3: TGCAGTGCTCGGGGGTGGGGGGTAGGGGAAAAACTGTTTTTT. Translated: CSARGWGVGEKLFF.